This T cell receptor (beta chain) comes out of a study of shared clonotypes between healthy human individuals. Study-wide results and limits: Between several donors, naive CD4 clonotypes were shared at a level of approximately 5%. Rarefaction indicated that sorted-subset sequencing remained incomplete although depth was large. Investigators collected only blood, and repertoires in tissues likely differ.

For this clone: The antigen remains undetermined.

Method: immunoSEQ multiplex PCR; TCRdb's copy keeps in-frame clones and lacks some. The data show around 2.1 million clones, with roughly 95% seen just once and more than 0.1% held by the top ten. The specimen was naive CD4+ T cells sorted from blood. Subset meaning: CD45RA+ positively selected. The source of this sequence is a man in his late teens or twenties in good health.

The CDR3 nucleotides are TGTGCCAGCAGGAGGGACTTCTCGGAGGCCCTCCACTTT. As protein: CASRRDFSEALHF. The rearrangement links TRBV2 to TRBJ1-6, with a weak D call TRBD1 (5 bases). Trimming pared 6 bases from V and 14 bases from J, leaving 17 bases between. Per the germline V gene, CDR1 is SNHLY and CDR2 is FYNNEI. The CDR3 contains 13 residues.